This T cell receptor (beta chain) was captured by sequencing in a study of somatic mutations in cytotoxic T cells in rheumatoid arthritis. Turning to the study itself: Immediately following diagnosis and ahead of any treatment, patient blood (approximately 30 ml EDTA) was drawn.

Study conclusions and caveats: Measurement of CD8+ T-cell clonality revealed no significant difference between rheumatoid arthritis patients and age-matched healthy controls.

This clone is labeled medium-sized. As yet, its antigen is unknown. In the source study's methods: Large patient CD8+ clones, those above 1%, rarely matched published virus-specific TCRB sequences. Assay: immunoSEQ multiplex PCR; the TCRdb copy retains only in-frame clones and omits some. The D gene and trimming were derived from the DNA, and the V and J assignments and clone size from that table. The profile shows approximately 21,000 clones, about 82% of them singletons. The V gene's germline CDR1 is SNHLY and CDR2 FYNNEI. The CDR3 contains 14 residues. With V trimmed by 2 bases and J by 6 bases, 7 bases remained unmatched. Isolation of CD4+ and CD8+ cells used positive magnetic bead selection, with purity checked by flow cytometry.

V and J are TRBV2 and TRBJ2-7, with 7 bases matching TRBD1. Sequenced material: CD8+ T cells sorted from blood. The sequence came from an adult with rheumatoid arthritis. The DNA for the CDR3 is TGTGCCAGCAGTGAAAGCCAGGGGGTTGGCGAGCAGTACTTC. Its translation is CASSESQGVGEQYF.